This passage covers 8 T cell receptor beta chains from one sample sequenced in a study of T cells in Graves' hyperthyroidism and ophthalmopathy (dated by TCRdb to the late 2010s). Library preparation was by multiplex PCR. The listed sequencing device is Illumina HiSeq 2000. Amplification of TCR beta CDR3 regions was carried out from RNA transcripts. The first round of RT-PCR for the TCR CDR3 was performed with the HTBI primer set and the Qiagen OneStep RT-PCR kit. Starting from the raw public reads, TCRdb applied fastp trimming at Q25, assembled clones with MiXCR and retained in-frame beta chains. Merged by CDR3 protein, the rows form single entries marked with the most common genes and DNA. A total of just over 550,000 distinct CDR3 sequences appear in this sample, under 60% of them only once. Of the sample, nearly 8.5% is held by the ten largest clones. Sequenced material: peripheral blood or thyroid tissue (not recorded which). These receptors came from a woman aged 18 to 35 with Graves' hyperthyroidism. Donor details come from another sample of the same person, matched by shared clones.

The chain joins TRBV7-2 to TRBJ1-5; a possible D gene is TRBD1 (6 bases). Germline loops: CDR1 SGHTA, CDR2 FQGNSA. The CDR3 is 14 amino acids. Trimming took 5 bases from V and 4 from J, leaving 12 bases between them. The CDR3 sequence is CASSQVTGNQPQHF. Written as DNA, the CDR3 is TGTGCCAGCAGCCAAGTAACAGGGAATCAGCCCCAGCATTTT.

The chain links TRBV7-7 to TRBJ1-1, with D possibly TRBD1 on 5 matching bases. The CDR3 covers 18 residues. The V gene lost 5 bases and the J gene lost 6 bases, with 28 bases spanning the gap. Per germline, CDR1 SSHAT and CDR2 FNYEAQ (reference sequence). This CDR3 reads CASSPTRGVFWVHPEAFF. The CDR3 coding sequence is TGTGCCAGCAGCCCGACCCGGGGGGTGTTTTGGGTTCACCCTGAAGCTTTCTTT.

The V call is TRBV24-1, the J call TRBJ1-2, with 9 bases identical to TRBD1. The CDR3 length is 13 residues. Trimming removed 6 bases from V and 7 bases from J; junction bases left unmatched: 5. Germline lookup yields CDR1 KGHDR and CDR2 SFDVKD. The DNA of the CDR3 is TGTGCCACCAGTTCCGGGACAGGGTTTGGCTACACCTTC. Protein sequence: CATSSGTGFGYTF.

In nucleotides, the CDR3 is TGTGCCAGCAGTATTTTAGGAGAGGGCTATGGCTACACCTTC. Its protein product is CASSILGEGYGYTF. This sequence joins TRBV7-9 and TRBJ1-2; D uncertain. Trimming stripped 6 bases from V and 4 bases from J, with 15 bases between. In germline, CDR1 is SEHNR, CDR2 FQNEAQ (reference sequence). CDR3 size: 14 residues. Looking up the rest from reference TRBV7-9 and TRBJ1-2 gives the full variable domain: DTGVSQNPRHKITKRGQNVTFRCDPISEHNRLYWYRQTLGQGPEFLTYFQNEAQLEKSRLLSDRFSAERPKGSFSTLEIQRTEQGDSAMYLCASSILGEGYGYTFGSGTRLTVV.

In regard to this clonotype: A much larger clone differs by one base, so this may be a read error. The chain has TRBV11-2 and TRBJ2-7; tentatively, D is TRBD2 (5 bases). This CDR3 spans 13 amino acids. Germline lookup yields CDR1 SGHAT and CDR2 FQNNGV. CDR3 in DNA: TGTACCAGCAGCCTCGCAGGTTGGGAGGAGCAGTACTTC. Translating it yields CTSSLAGWEEQYF.

This clonotype came up once. The chain combines TRBV7-9 with TRBJ2-7; D not certain. The assigned J gene may be wrong: the sequence end matches TRBJ2-5 better. The length of the CDR3 is 13 residues. CDR1 is SEHNR and CDR2 is FQNEAQ in the germline V gene (reference sequence). CDR3 residues: CASSFRGNETQYF. CDR3 nucleotide sequence: TGTGCCAGCAGCTTCCGAGGCAATGAGACCCAGTACTTC.

The rearrangement links TRBV15 to TRBJ2-6, with TRBD1 identical over 10 bases. The junction had 5 bases not matched to a gene; V was cut back by 7 bases and J by 11 bases. The CDR3 sequence is 13 residues long. CDR1 and CDR2 from the germline V gene are LNHNV and YYDKDF (reference sequence). The CDR3 loop reads CATKGTGDYVLTF. CDR3 DNA: TGTGCCACCAAAGGGACAGGGGATTACGTCCTGACTTTC.

This chain uses TRBV9 with TRBJ2-5; 13 positions agree with TRBD2. The better agreement between TRBJ2-1 and the DNA end casts doubt on the J call. Germline-derived CDR1 and CDR2 are SGDLS and YYNGEE. This CDR3 is built from 15 residues. The CDR3 region is CASSDGLAGANEQFF. In DNA, the CDR3 is TGTGCCAGCAGCGATGGACTAGCGGGGGCCAATGAGCAGTTCTTC.